The 6 T cell receptor beta chains given below trace back to one sample, sequenced in a study of cytomegalovirus exposure and HLA in healthy donors. The primer mix had 60 Vbeta and 13 Jbeta primers. Using immunoSEQ multiplex PCR, the repertoire was profiled, and TCRdb retains in-frame clones only, with some absent. Among 150,000 to 200,000 clones listed, just over 75% were seen once. Sequencing was performed on PBMCs. These TCRs come from a woman aged 40-49 years in good health and CMV-seronegative.

The V gene is TRBV30, the J gene TRBJ1-4; 11 nucleotides agree with TRBD1. The CDR3 consists of 13 residues. CDR1 and CDR2 from the germline V gene are GTSNPN and SVGIG (reference sequence). With 6 bases clipped from V and 6 bases from J, the junction kept 3 bases outside the gene matches. The CDR3 protein is CACPGQGDEKLFF. The DNA of the CDR3 is TGTGCCTGTCCGGGACAGGGGGATGAAAAACTGTTTTTT.

The chain couples TRBV28 to TRBJ1-5; 8 bases map to TRBD1. The ends lost 10 bases at V and 10 bases at J; junction bases unmatched: 9. There are 12 residues in the CDR3. Germline assignment: CDR1 MDHEN and CDR2 SYDVKM. DNA of the CDR3: TGTGCCACCCGGACAGGGCTTTTACCCCAGCATTTT. This encodes CATRTGLLPQHF.

The table lists this clone with a few counts. The chain uses TRBV2 and TRBJ2-7; 8 bases align to TRBD1. With 6 bases clipped from V and 2 bases from J, the junction kept 6 bases outside the gene matches. From germline, CDR1 is SNHLY and CDR2 FYNNEI. The CDR3 runs to 14 residues. This CDR3 reads CASSLGQGAYEQYF. In DNA, the CDR3 is TGTGCCAGCAGCCTCGGACAGGGTGCCTACGAGCAGTACTTC.

This clone was found a few times. Other DNA sequences in the sample encode the same CDR3. The V gene is TRBV5-1, the J gene TRBJ2-3; weak D call: TRBD2 (6 bases). The germline V gene has CDR1 SGHRS and CDR2 YFSETQ. The CDR3 runs to 13 residues. With 3 bases removed from V and 3 bases from J, the gap between germline ends came to 8 bases. The CDR3 sequence is CASSSGGTDTQYF. In DNA form, the CDR3 reads TGCGCCAGCAGCTCCGGAGGGACAGATACGCAGTATTTT.

This chain connects TRBV11-3 to TRBJ2-5; D gene uncertain. TRBJ2-7 matches the DNA end more closely, so the J call is doubtful. The germline gives CDR1 SGHNT, CDR2 YENEEA. CDR3 size: 10 residues. This chain's CDR3 is CASSFYEQYF. The CDR3 DNA sequence: TGTGCCAGCAGCTTTTACGAGCAGTACTTC.

This chain connects TRBV6-1 to TRBJ2-5, with 8 positions matching TRBD2. V was pared by 0 bases and J by 4 bases, with 13 bases of the junction left unmatched. There are 18 residues in the CDR3. The V gene's germline CDR1 is MNHNS and CDR2 SASEGT. CDR3 sequence reads: CASSEAAGGRTDGETQYF. CDR3 nucleotide sequence: TGTGCCAGCAGTGAAGCGGCGGGAGGACGGACGGATGGAGAGACCCAGTACTTC.